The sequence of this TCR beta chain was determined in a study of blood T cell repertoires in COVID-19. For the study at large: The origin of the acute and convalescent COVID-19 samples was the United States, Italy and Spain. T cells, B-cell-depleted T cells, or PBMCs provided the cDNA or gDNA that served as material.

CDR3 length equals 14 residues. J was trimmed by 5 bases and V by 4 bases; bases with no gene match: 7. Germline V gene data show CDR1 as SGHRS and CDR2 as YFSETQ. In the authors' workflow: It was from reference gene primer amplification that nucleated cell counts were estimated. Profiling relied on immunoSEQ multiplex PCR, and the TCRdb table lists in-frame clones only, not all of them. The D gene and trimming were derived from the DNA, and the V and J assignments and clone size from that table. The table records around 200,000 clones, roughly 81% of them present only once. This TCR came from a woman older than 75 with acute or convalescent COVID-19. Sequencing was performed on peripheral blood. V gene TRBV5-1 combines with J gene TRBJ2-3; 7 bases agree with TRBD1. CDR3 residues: CASSPQPGGDTQYF. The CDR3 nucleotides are TGCGCCAGCAGCCCCCAGCCAGGGGGAGATACGCAGTATTTT. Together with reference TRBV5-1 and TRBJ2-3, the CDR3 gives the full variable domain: KAGVTQTPRYLIKTRGQQVTLSCSPISGHRSVSWYQQTPGQGLQFLFEYFSETQRNKGNFPGRFSGRQFSNSRSEMNVSTLELGDSALYLCASSPQPGGDTQYFGPGTRLTVL.